This is a list of T cell receptor beta chains from one sample in a study of T cells after yellow fever vaccination. TCRdb redid the calling of the 5' RACE reads with MiXCR, one entry per CDR3 protein. This sample has some 300,000 distinct CDR3 sequences; under 9% occur once, and the top ten carry about 3.7%. The specimen was CD4+ T cells sorted from PBMCs, collected 5 days after the yellow fever booster vaccination. The receptors derive from a man in his late teens or twenties who received the YFV17D yellow fever vaccine. The CDR3 runs from the conserved cysteine through the conserved F or W. The order of the fields is V gene, clone size, J gene, CDR3 protein. Rows give clone size only sometimes, using once, few, many, or a class for an expanded clone.

>TRBV3-2|few|TRBJ1-5
CASSPTVNNDSNQPQHF
>TRBV5-1|NA|TRBJ2-4
CASSRIGRLAKNIQYF
>TRBV29-1|NA|TRBJ2-3
CSVGGHDRTDTQYF
>TRBV4-3|NA|TRBJ2-6
CASSQPVSSGANVLTF
>TRBV6-4|NA|TRBJ1-1
CASSDRKNTEAFF
>TRBV4-1|NA|TRBJ1-2
CASSLGGGRPPGYTF
>TRBV5-1|few|TRBJ1-6
CASSFRTQSPLHF
>TRBV29-1|NA|TRBJ2-4
CSVGPTKNIQYF
>TRBV6-2/TRBV6-3|NA|TRBJ1-1
CASARDRQAEAFF
>TRBV7-2|NA|TRBJ2-3
CASVVAGWYADTQYF
>TRBV7-2|NA|TRBJ2-3
CASSFRGAPGTDTQYF
>TRBV11-2|few|TRBJ2-1
CASSLGLAHEQFF
>TRBV7-2|NA|TRBJ2-1
CASSPTDGTQQFF
>TRBV7-6|NA|TRBJ2-1
CASSARGALDEQFF
>TRBV18|few|TRBJ2-7
CASSPDRESYEQYF
>TRBV12-3/TRBV12-4|few|TRBJ2-2
CASKRAGPTGELFF
>TRBV20-1|few|TRBJ2-3
CSASYLRASTDTQYF
>TRBV30|few|TRBJ2-2
CAWTPDLNTGELFF
>TRBV9|many|TRBJ1-6
CASSVAQSPLHF
>TRBV6-2/TRBV6-3|few|TRBJ1-1
CASPIGGDRAGTEAFF
>TRBV11-2|many|TRBJ2-7
CASSEDRAYEQYF
>TRBV9|few|TRBJ2-3
CASSVAPDRGDTQYF
>TRBV20-1|NA|TRBJ2-3
CSAPQRRRVGDTQYF
>TRBV4-2|many|TRBJ1-4
CASSQDRGFNEKLFF
>TRBV30|NA|TRBJ1-2
CAWSVKQDQYGYTF
>TRBV5-1|NA|TRBJ2-7
CASSFRESGLGAYEQYF
>TRBV29-1|NA|TRBJ2-3
CSVDQGGDTDTQYF
>TRBV3-1|few|TRBJ2-2
CASSQGTRNTGELFF